Described below is a single T cell receptor beta chain sequence and its context. Antigen unknown. This record comes from a study of cytomegalovirus exposure and HLA in healthy donors. Study information: Early released data comprised 80 million or so unique TCRs from HLA-typed donors. Study results and caveats: Whilst most TCR sequences proved rare, a subset of public TCRs occurred across many donors. TCR beta chains associated with HLA were, in a later analysis, more clonally expanded than equally common others.

60 Vbeta and 13 Jbeta primers were used in PCR. Generated by immunoSEQ multiplex PCR, the TCRdb table keeps only in-frame clones and is missing some. The sample has around 130,000 clones, around three quarters seen once. This sequence originates from a woman aged 50 to 65 in good health and CMV-seronegative. The sequencing sample was made of PBMCs.

This CDR3 reads CASSEGNLRGHGYTF. In DNA, the CDR3 is TGTGCCAGCAGTGAGGGGAACCTCAGGGGGCATGGCTACACCTTC. This chain links TRBV25-1 with TRBJ1-2; 8 bases map to TRBD1. The germline V gene has CDR1 MGHDK and CDR2 SYGVNS. V shed 3 bases and J 6 bases; nucleotides not matched to a gene: 9. The CDR3 extends over 15 amino acids.